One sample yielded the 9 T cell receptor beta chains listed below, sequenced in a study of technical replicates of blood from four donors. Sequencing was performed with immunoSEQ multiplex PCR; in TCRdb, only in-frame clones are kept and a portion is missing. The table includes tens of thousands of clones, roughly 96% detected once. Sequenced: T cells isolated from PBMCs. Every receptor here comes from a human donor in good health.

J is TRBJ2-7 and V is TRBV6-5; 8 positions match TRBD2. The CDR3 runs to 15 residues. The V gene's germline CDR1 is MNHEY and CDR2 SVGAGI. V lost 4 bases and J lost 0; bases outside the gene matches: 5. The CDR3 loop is CASSWAGGLSYEQYF. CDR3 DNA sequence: TGTGCCAGCAGTTGGGCGGGAGGCCTCTCCTACGAGCAGTACTTC.

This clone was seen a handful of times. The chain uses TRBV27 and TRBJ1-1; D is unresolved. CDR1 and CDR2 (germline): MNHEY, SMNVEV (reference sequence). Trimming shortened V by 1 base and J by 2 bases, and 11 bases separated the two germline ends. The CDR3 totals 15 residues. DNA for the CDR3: TGTGCCAGCAGTTTATACGGCGGAACAAACACTGAAGCTTTCTTT. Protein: CASSLYGGTNTEAFF.

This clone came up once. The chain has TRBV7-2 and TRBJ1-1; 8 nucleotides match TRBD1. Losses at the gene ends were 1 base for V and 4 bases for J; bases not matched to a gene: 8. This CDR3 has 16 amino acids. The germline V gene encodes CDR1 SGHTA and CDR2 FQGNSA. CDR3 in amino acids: CASSLVATGAITEAFF. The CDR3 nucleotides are TGTGCCAGCAGCTTAGTGGCGACAGGGGCAATCACTGAAGCTTTCTTT.

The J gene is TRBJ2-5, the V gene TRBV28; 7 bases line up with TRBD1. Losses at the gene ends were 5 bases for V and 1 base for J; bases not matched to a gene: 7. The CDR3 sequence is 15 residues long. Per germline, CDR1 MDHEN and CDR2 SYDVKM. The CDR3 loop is CASSRPGTVQETQYF. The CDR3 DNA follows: TGTGCCAGCAGTCGACCCGGGACAGTCCAAGAGACCCAGTACTTC.

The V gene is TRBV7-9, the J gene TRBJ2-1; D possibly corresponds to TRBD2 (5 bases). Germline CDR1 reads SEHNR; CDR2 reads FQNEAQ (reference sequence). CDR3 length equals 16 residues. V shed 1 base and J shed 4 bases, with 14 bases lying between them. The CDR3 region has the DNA TGTGCCAGCAGCTTAGAGGTGGGAGTAGGGTACAATGAGCAGTTCTTC. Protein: CASSLEVGVGYNEQFF.

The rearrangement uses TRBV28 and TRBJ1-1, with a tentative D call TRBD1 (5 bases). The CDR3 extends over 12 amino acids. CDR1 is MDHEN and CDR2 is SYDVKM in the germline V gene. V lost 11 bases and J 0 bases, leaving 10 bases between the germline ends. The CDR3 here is CAAGSMNTEAFF. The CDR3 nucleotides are TGTGCCGCAGGGTCTATGAACACTGAAGCTTTCTTT.

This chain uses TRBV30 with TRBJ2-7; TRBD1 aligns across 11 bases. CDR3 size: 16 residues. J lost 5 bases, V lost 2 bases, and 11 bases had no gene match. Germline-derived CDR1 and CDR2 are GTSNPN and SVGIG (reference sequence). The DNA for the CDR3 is TGTGCCTGGAGTCTCGTAGTAGGGGACAGGGGGAACGAGCAGTACTTC. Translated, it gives CAWSLVVGDRGNEQYF.

Here the CDR3 reads CASSVQVPAGEQYF. The CDR3 DNA reads as TGTGCCAGCTCCGTCCAGGTCCCGGCTGGCGAGCAGTACTTC. The genes are TRBV2 and TRBJ2-7; D is uncertain. Germline V CDR1 and CDR2: SNHLY, FYNNEI. V was clipped by 8 bases and J by 6 bases, with 20 bases between them. This CDR3 spans 14 amino acids.

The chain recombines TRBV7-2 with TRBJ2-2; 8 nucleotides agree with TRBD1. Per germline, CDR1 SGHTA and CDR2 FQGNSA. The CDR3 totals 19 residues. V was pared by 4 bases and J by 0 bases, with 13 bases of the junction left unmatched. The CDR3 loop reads CASSWARDRPIANTGELFF. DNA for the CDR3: TGTGCCAGCAGCTGGGCCCGGGACAGGCCAATCGCGAACACCGGGGAGCTGTTTTTT. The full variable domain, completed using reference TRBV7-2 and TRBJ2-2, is GAGVSQSPSNKVTEKGKDVELRCDPISGHTALYWYRQSLGQGLEFLIYFQGNSAPDKSGLPSDRFSAERTGGSVSTLTIQRTQQEDSAVYLCASSWARDRPIANTGELFFGEGSRLTVL.